One sample yielded the 26 T cell receptor beta chains listed below, sequenced in a study of blood T cell repertoires in COVID-19. The data were produced by immunoSEQ multiplex PCR, yet TCRdb's version contains in-frame clones alone and is incomplete. The sample carries 90,000 to 120,000 clones, roughly 84% recorded once. Material for sequencing was peripheral blood. The receptor source for this set is a human donor in a cohort sampled during active COVID-19.

This chain links TRBV5-1 with TRBJ2-5; 9 bases are a match to TRBD1. Losses at the gene ends were 7 bases for V and 1 base for J; bases not matched to a gene: 5. CDR1 SGHRS and CDR2 YFSETQ come from the germline V gene. The CDR3 length is 14 residues. The CDR3 DNA sequence: TGCGCCAGCTCAGGGACAGGGCGCCAAGAGACCCAGTACTTC. This translates into CASSGTGRQETQYF.

The gene calls are TRBV2 and TRBJ2-6; D not certain. Germline lookup yields CDR1 SNHLY and CDR2 FYNNEI. The V end was cut by 6 bases, the J end by 6 bases, with 9 bases between. This CDR3 comprises 13 residues. The CDR3 is CASRKGEANVLTF. The CDR3, as DNA: TGTGCCAGCAGGAAAGGAGAGGCCAACGTCCTGACTTTC.

The gene calls are TRBV18 and TRBJ1-2, with unresolved D. Trimming removed 2 bases at V and 2 bases at J, with 12 bases between. Germline V gene lookup returns CDR1 KGHSH and CDR2 LQKENI. CDR3 size: 15 residues. CDR3 loop: CASSPSMELNYGYTF. CDR3 sequence (DNA): TGTGCCAGCTCACCATCGATGGAGCTAAACTATGGCTACACCTTC.

The rearrangement links TRBV7-9 to TRBJ2-7; the match to TRBD1 covers 8 bases. Per the germline V gene, CDR1 is SEHNR and CDR2 is FQNEAQ (reference sequence). J was trimmed by 2 bases and V by 1 base; bases with no gene match: 4. The CDR3 runs 15 residues. CDR3 residues: CASSLGDRPPYEQYF. The CDR3 region has the DNA TGTGCCAGCAGCTTAGGGGACAGGCCCCCCTACGAGCAGTACTTC.

As regards this clone: This sample includes further DNA sequences coding for the same CDR3. The rearrangement uses TRBV19 and TRBJ2-3; TRBD2 matches at 8 bases. Germline CDR1 and CDR2: LNHDA and SQIVND (reference sequence). This CDR3 is built from 15 residues. The junction had 4 bases not matched to a gene; V was cut back by 5 bases and J by 0 bases. CDR3 bases: TGTGCCAGTAGTTCAACTAGCGGAAGCACAGATACGCAGTATTTT. It encodes CASSSTSGSTDTQYF. Full variable domain (outside the CDR3, taken from reference TRBV19 and TRBJ2-3): DGGITQSPKYLFRKEGQNVTLSCEQNLNHDAMYWYRQDPGQGLRLIYYSQIVNDFQKGDIAEGYSVSREKKESFPLTVTSAQKNPTAFYLCASSSTSGSTDTQYFGPGTRLTVL.

The chain joins TRBV7-2 to TRBJ1-5; no reliable D call. Trimming pared 2 bases from V and 2 bases from J, leaving 10 bases between. The CDR3 runs 15 residues. Germline V gives CDR1 SGHTA, CDR2 FQGNSA. CDR3 sequence: CASSLNREGNQPQHF. As DNA, the CDR3 is TGTGCCAGCAGCTTAAACCGGGAGGGCAATCAGCCCCAGCATTTT.

This clone was seen a few times. The chain uses TRBV6-2 or TRBV6-3 and TRBJ2-7; TRBD1 might be the D (6 bases). The V gene lost 4 bases and the J gene lost 0 bases, with 16 bases spanning the gap. Germline CDR1 and CDR2: MNHEY and SVGEGT. This CDR3 is built from 16 residues. CDR3 amino acids: CASSFMRQDNSYEQYF. The CDR3 DNA sequence: TGTGCCAGCAGTTTCATGAGACAGGACAACTCCTACGAGCAGTACTTC.

The chain joins TRBV25-1 to TRBJ2-7; weak D call: TRBD1 (5 bases). Germline CDR1 MGHDK, CDR2 SYGVNS. V was pared by 7 bases and J by 1 base, with 14 bases between. The CDR3 has 14 amino acids. The CDR3 DNA sequence: TGTGCCAGCATACGGCAGGGTAGTTCCTACGAGCAGTACTTC. Its translation: CASIRQGSSYEQYF.

The genes are TRBV7-2 and TRBJ1-4; tentative D call: TRBD1 (6 bases). The CDR3 runs to 15 residues. Germline V gene data show CDR1 as SGHTA and CDR2 as FQGNSA. V gave up 5 bases and J gave up 7 bases, with 17 bases separating them. This CDR3 reads CASSPNAGAGEKLFF. The CDR3, as DNA: TGTGCCAGCAGCCCAAACGCAGGGGCGGGTGAAAAACTGTTTTTT.

The sample holds a few counts of this clone. The genes are TRBV3-1 (or the pseudogene TRBV3-2) and TRBJ2-2; no clear D gene. V was pared by 0 bases and J by 6 bases, with 5 bases between. The CDR3 covers 13 residues. Germline CDR1 LGHDT, CDR2 YNNKEL (reference sequence). The CDR3 reads CASSQDPAGELFF. For the CDR3, the DNA is TGTGCCAGCAGCCAAGATCCCGCCGGGGAGCTGTTTTTT.

J is TRBJ2-5 and V is TRBV9; 7 bases are shared with TRBD1. Germline lookup yields CDR1 SGDLS and CDR2 YYNGEE. Germline trimming cut 4 bases from V and 4 bases from J; bases unmatched to any gene: 13. CDR3 length: 16 amino acids. The CDR3 DNA sequence: TGTGCCAGCAGCCGCCTGACAGGGCAAGTTTCAGAGACCCAGTACTTC. Translating it yields CASSRLTGQVSETQYF.

The CDR3 DNA reads as TGCAGTGCTAGTCCATCAGCGGGAGGTCTTATAACAGATACGCAGTATTTT. This encodes CSASPSAGGLITDTQYF. The genes are TRBV20-1 and TRBJ2-3; 9 bases agree with TRBD2. Germline V gives CDR1 DFQATT, CDR2 SNEGSKA (reference sequence). The CDR3 contains 17 residues. The trim removed 3 bases at V and 3 bases at J, leaving 13 bases unmatched.

Turning to this clone: This CDR3 fails to terminate in the conserved phenylalanine or tryptophan, so it likely reflects a read error. The DNA is left out, because the CDR3 cannot be placed on it with certainty; the CDR3 is given as TCRdb lists it. J is TRBJ1-1 and V is TRBV24-1. From germline, CDR1 is KGHDR and CDR2 SFDVKD. The CDR3 has 9 residues if both end residues are counted. The CDR3 loop is CATSDSNSR.

A single count supports this clone. The V gene is TRBV27, the J gene TRBJ2-5, with 7 bases fitting TRBD2. The CDR3 covers 15 residues. Trimming took 3 bases from V and 4 from J; bases not matched to a gene: 8. Germline CDR1 and CDR2: MNHEY and SMNVEV (reference sequence). CDR3 sequence reads: CASSFAGASAETQYF. In DNA, the CDR3 is TGTGCCAGCAGTTTCGCGGGAGCGAGTGCAGAGACCCAGTACTTC.

This rearrangement joins TRBV27 to TRBJ2-2; 9 bases fit TRBD1. Unmatched junction bases numbered 7, after V lost 6 bases and J lost 2 bases. The CDR3 has 16 amino acids. Germline V gene data show CDR1 as MNHEY and CDR2 as SMNVEV (reference sequence). The CDR3 spells CASRSGTGFNTGELFF. The CDR3, as DNA: TGTGCCAGCAGATCCGGGACAGGGTTTAACACCGGGGAGCTGTTTTTT.

The chain links TRBV24-1 to TRBJ1-1; TRBD1 matches 7 bases. With V trimmed by 4 bases and J by 10 bases, 8 bases remained unmatched. Germline V CDR1 and CDR2: KGHDR, SFDVKD. This CDR3 has 13 residues. The CDR3 is CATSDHRGLAAFF. The CDR3 nucleotides are TGTGCCACCAGTGACCACAGGGGACTTGCAGCTTTCTTT.

This rearrangement joins TRBV6-2 or TRBV6-3 to TRBJ1-4; D not resolved. CDR1 and CDR2 from the germline V gene are MNHEY and SVGEGT. With 6 bases removed from V and 5 bases from J, the gap between germline ends came to 19 bases. The CDR3 contains 16 residues. DNA for the CDR3: TGTGCCAGCAGCCCTACATCCGGGGTCCTAAATGAAAAACTGTTTTTT. It translates to CASSPTSGVLNEKLFF.

The V gene is TRBV7-9, the J gene TRBJ2-1; D is possibly TRBD2 (7 bases). CDR1 is SEHNR, CDR2 FQNEAQ, per germline (reference sequence). V was cut by 3 bases and J by 7 bases, with 16 bases left in between. The CDR3 spans 15 residues. The CDR3: CASSLAAGARNEQFF. In nucleotides, the CDR3 is TGTGCCAGCAGCTTGGCTGCGGGGGCAAGAAATGAGCAGTTCTTC.

This rearrangement joins TRBV3-1 (or the pseudogene TRBV3-2) to TRBJ1-4; 12 nucleotides agree with TRBD1. V dropped 4 bases and J dropped 9; count of bases not matched to a gene: 9. CDR1 and CDR2 from the germline V gene are LGHDT and YNNKEL (reference sequence). The CDR3 is 16 residues long. The CDR3 region is CASSLGAGTGGKKLFF. The CDR3 DNA reads as TGTGCCAGCAGCCTCGGGGCCGGGACAGGGGGCAAAAAACTGTTTTTT.

The CDR3 DNA reads TGTGCCTGGAGTGGACAGGGGAATTCACCCCTCCACTTT. Protein product: CAWSGQGNSPLHF. The chain combines TRBV30 with TRBJ1-6; 8 positions match TRBD1. The CDR3 spans 13 residues. V lost 1 base to trimming and J lost 7 bases; unmatched junction nucleotides: 0. Looked up from germline, CDR1 is GTSNPN and CDR2 is SVGIG (reference sequence). Full variable domain (outside the CDR3, taken from reference TRBV30 and TRBJ1-6): SQTIHQWPATLVQPVGSPLSLECTVEGTSNPNLYWYRQAAGRGLQLLFYSVGIGQISSEVPQNLSASRPQDRQFILSSKKLLLSDSGFYLCAWSGQGNSPLHFGNGTRLTVT.

A single count supports this clone. This chain joins TRBV18 and TRBJ2-2, with 7 bases lining up with TRBD1. In germline, CDR1 is KGHSH, CDR2 LQKENI. V gave up 5 bases and J gave up 10 bases; unmatched junction bases: 7. CDR3 length equals 13 residues. DNA of the CDR3: TGTGCCAGCTCATCCGGACAGGCCGAGGAGCTGTTTTTT. Its protein is CASSSGQAEELFF.

The chain recombines TRBV28 with TRBJ2-7, with D possibly TRBD2 on 6 matching bases. Germline V CDR1 and CDR2: MDHEN, SYDVKM. V lost 7 bases and J lost 5, with 27 bases in between. This CDR3 is built from 17 residues. In DNA, the CDR3 is TGTGCCAGCATTACGGCTAGCGCCTCGGGCGAGTTCCACGAGCAGTACTTC. This encodes CASITASASGEFHEQYF.

The CDR3 DNA reads as TGCGCCAGCAGCCAAGATCAGGGACTAGGCAACAATGAGCAGTTCTTC. It translates to CASSQDQGLGNNEQFF. This chain links TRBV4-3 with TRBJ2-1; 8 nucleotides align to TRBD2. Per the germline V gene, CDR1 is LGHNA and CDR2 is YSLEER. The CDR3 consists of 16 residues. Trimming at V came to 0 bases and at J to 5 bases, leaving 6 bases not matched to a gene.

The CDR3 DNA follows: TGTGCCAGCAGCTTAGTTTTAACCGGGGTTCTGGGTAACTATGGCTACACCTTC. Translated: CASSLVLTGVLGNYGYTF. The chain uses TRBV7-2 and TRBJ1-2; D ambiguous. The V end lost 1 base, the J end lost 1 base, and 19 bases lay between the germline ends. This CDR3 contains 18 residues. Looked up from germline, CDR1 is SGHTA and CDR2 is FQGNSA.

The genes are TRBV7-3 and TRBJ2-3, with 7 bases lining up with TRBD1. Germline V gene sequence: CDR1 SGHTA, CDR2 FQGTGA. The CDR3 is 15 amino acids. Trimming cost V 3 bases and J 1 base; bases outside gene matches: 4. CDR3 protein: CASSLIQGRTDTQYF. The CDR3 nucleotides read TGTGCCAGCAGCTTGATACAGGGGCGCACAGATACGCAGTATTTT.

This rearrangement joins TRBV9 to TRBJ1-5; D is ambiguous. This CDR3 is 13 amino acids long. Germline assignment: CDR1 SGDLS and CDR2 YYNGEE. Trimming cost V 0 bases and J 6 bases, with 7 bases left between them. The DNA of the CDR3 is TGTGCCAGCAGCGTAGGAGAGGGTCAGCCCCAGCATTTT. It codes for CASSVGEGQPQHF.